This TCR beta chain was obtained from a study of response to subunit inactivated influenza vaccine. TCRdb passed the RT-PCR reads through MiXCR, listing each CDR3 protein once. The data show some 160,000 distinct CDR3 sequences, roughly a tenth seen once. CDR1 and CDR2 from the germline V gene are SQVTM and ANQGSEA. The V gene lost 4 bases and the J gene lost 3 bases, with 13 bases spanning the gap. This CDR3 is built from 13 residues. The TCR was taken from a man between 45 and 60 years old who received an inactivated influenza vaccine. J is TRBJ2-7 and V is TRBV29-1; no clear D gene. This sample comprised non-naive T cells sorted from PBMCs, obtained more than 35 days after vaccination. CDR3: CSVGAGPYYEQYF. In DNA, the CDR3 is TGCAGCGTTGGGGCAGGTCCTTACTACGAGCAGTACTTC.